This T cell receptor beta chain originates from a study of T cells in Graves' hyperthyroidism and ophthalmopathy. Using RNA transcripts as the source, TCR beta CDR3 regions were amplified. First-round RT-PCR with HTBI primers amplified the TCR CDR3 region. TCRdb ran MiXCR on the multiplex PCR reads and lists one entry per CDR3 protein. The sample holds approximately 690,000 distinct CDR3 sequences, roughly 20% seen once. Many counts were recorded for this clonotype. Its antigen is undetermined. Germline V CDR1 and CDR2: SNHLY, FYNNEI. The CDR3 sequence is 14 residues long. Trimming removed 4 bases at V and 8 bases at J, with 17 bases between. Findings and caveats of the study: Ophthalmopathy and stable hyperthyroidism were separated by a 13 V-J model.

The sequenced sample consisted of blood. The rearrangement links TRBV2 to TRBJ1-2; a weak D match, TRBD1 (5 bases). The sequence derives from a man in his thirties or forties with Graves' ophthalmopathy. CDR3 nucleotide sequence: TGTGCCAGCAGTGTTTTGGGGGTAGATTACGGCTACACCTTC. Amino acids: CASSVLGVDYGYTF.